Each of the 27 T cell receptor beta chains below was sequenced from the same sample in a study of early T cells in non-severe SARS-CoV-2 infection. TCRdb redid the calling of the 5' RACE reads with MiXCR, one entry per CDR3 protein. Found here are 55,000 to 75,000 distinct CDR3 sequences, roughly a tenth of them singletons; the top ten hold around 6.6%. The specimen was whole blood. The receptors stem from an adult who was a healthcare worker with PCR-confirmed SARS-CoV-2 infection or an uninfected control (not recorded which).

The V call is TRBV6-2 or TRBV6-3, the J call TRBJ2-3; 8 nucleotides agree with TRBD2. The CDR3 covers 15 residues. Germline-derived CDR1 and CDR2 are MNHEY and SVGEGT. V lost 5 bases to trimming and J lost 4 bases; unmatched junction nucleotides: 8. In nucleotides, the CDR3 is TGTGCCAGCAGTAGACCGGGACTAGTTCCAGATACGCAGTATTTT. This sequence encodes CASSRPGLVPDTQYF.

This clonotype has only a few counts. The J gene is TRBJ1-2, the V gene TRBV7-9, with a tentative D call TRBD1 (6 bases). V gave up 2 bases and J gave up 12 bases, with 13 bases separating them. Germline V gives CDR1 SEHNR, CDR2 FQNEAQ (reference sequence). The CDR3 contains 12 residues. Here the CDR3 DNA reads TGTGCCAGCAGCTTAAGGGACAAGGCCCACACCTTC. Protein: CASSLRDKAHTF.

Only a few counts were recorded for this clonotype. The chain links TRBV7-9 to TRBJ2-5, with 11 bases identical to TRBD2. The CDR3 has 17 amino acids. Germline CDR1 reads SEHNR; CDR2 reads FQNEAQ (reference sequence). V was pared by 2 bases and J by 2 bases, with 7 bases of the junction left unmatched. The DNA of the CDR3 is TGTGCCAGCAGCTTATGGACTAGCGGGTGGAGTCAAGAGACCCAGTACTTC. This encodes CASSLWTSGWSQETQYF.

This clonotype occurred a few times. The chain uses TRBV7-2 and TRBJ2-1; D may be TRBD1 (6 bases). The CDR3 has 15 amino acids. Trimming removed 5 bases at V and 3 bases at J, with 14 bases between. In germline, CDR1 is SGHTA, CDR2 FQGNSA. Written as DNA, the CDR3 is TGTGCCAGCAGCCCCTGGGGGCAGGACTACAATGAGCAGTTCTTC. Its protein is CASSPWGQDYNEQFF.

V gene TRBV5-1 combines with J gene TRBJ1-2; weak D call: TRBD1 (5 bases). The germline V and J ends were trimmed by 4 bases and 5 bases, with 30 bases remaining between them. The CDR3 consists of 19 residues. Germline V CDR1 and CDR2: SGHRS, YFSETQ. CDR3 nucleotide sequence: TGCGCCAGCAGCCGTCAGACAGACGCAGGGCTAAGAGGGATGTATGGCTACACCTTC. Residues: CASSRQTDAGLRGMYGYTF. Based on the CDR3 plus reference TRBV5-1 and TRBJ1-2, the full variable domain is KAGVTQTPRYLIKTRGQQVTLSCSPISGHRSVSWYQQTPGQGLQFLFEYFSETQRNKGNFPGRFSGRQFSNSRSEMNVSTLELGDSALYLCASSRQTDAGLRGMYGYTFGSGTRLTVV.

This clonotype showed up just a few times. This sequence joins TRBV12-3 or TRBV12-4 and TRBJ1-5; 7 nucleotides agree with TRBD1. This CDR3 is built from 17 residues. After removal of 4 bases from V and 0 bases from J, the junction contained 9 bases not matched to a gene. In DNA, the CDR3 is TGTGCCAGCAGTTCAGGGACAGCTGTTTATAGCAATCAGCCCCAGCATTTT. Translated, it gives CASSSGTAVYSNQPQHF.

The gene calls are TRBV5-1 and TRBJ2-1; perhaps D is TRBD1 or TRBD2 (5 bases each). V was shortened by 2 bases and J by 5 bases, with 17 bases between the two germline ends. The CDR3 length is 16 residues. Germline values: CDR1 SGHRS, CDR2 YFSETQ. The CDR3 region is CASSFYPGTVNNEQFF. CDR3 bases: TGCGCCAGCAGCTTCTACCCCGGGACGGTTAACAATGAGCAGTTCTTC.

This chain connects TRBV29-1 to TRBJ1-1, with D perhaps TRBD1 (5 bases). CDR3 size: 13 residues. CDR1 is SQVTM and CDR2 is ANQGSEA in the germline V gene. Trimming pared 6 bases from V and 4 bases from J, leaving 15 bases between. The CDR3 region is CSVAPGPPTEAFF. The CDR3 DNA is TGCAGCGTCGCCCCGGGACCCCCCACTGAAGCTTTCTTT.

The CDR3 coding sequence is TGTGCCAGCAGCTTAGGGGGGGCTAATTCACCCCTCCACTTT. Translating gives CASSLGGANSPLHF. The V call is TRBV5-4, the J call TRBJ1-6; tentatively, D is TRBD1 (6 bases). The CDR3 sequence is 14 residues long. The V end was cut by 2 bases, the J end by 6 bases, with 9 bases between. CDR1 and CDR2 from the germline V gene are SGHNT and YYREEE (reference sequence).

This clonotype was counted between two and nine times. This chain connects TRBV16 to TRBJ2-7; D not resolved. CDR3 length: 14 amino acids. Germline assignment: CDR1 KGHSY and CDR2 FQNENV. V was clipped by 1 base and J by 4 bases, with 11 bases between them. As DNA, the CDR3 is TGTGCCAGCAGCCAATTCACCACATGGTACGAGCAGTACTTC. Its protein product is CASSQFTTWYEQYF.

The chain recombines TRBV3-1 with TRBJ2-5; 10 nucleotides match TRBD2. Germline V gene sequence: CDR1 LGHDT, CDR2 YNNKEL (reference sequence). V dropped 0 bases and J dropped 4; count of bases not matched to a gene: 5. The CDR3 runs to 16 residues. CDR3 sequence: CASSQEVAGGRETQYF. The DNA of the CDR3 is TGTGCCAGCAGCCAAGAGGTAGCGGGAGGACGAGAGACCCAGTACTTC.

This clonotype was counted only a few times. This sequence joins TRBV12-3 or TRBV12-4 and TRBJ1-2, with D hard to call. Trimming left V 6 bases short and J 5 bases short, with 10 bases between. The CDR3 runs to 12 residues. DNA for the CDR3: TGTGCCAGCAGAAGGACGGAATATGGCTACACCTTC. Translated: CASRRTEYGYTF.

This clonotype was recorded at least ten times. A read error may produce the germline difference seen at one junction end. The chain has TRBV28 and TRBJ1-1, with unresolved D. Germline V gives CDR1 MDHEN, CDR2 SYDVKM. The CDR3 covers 13 residues. The CDR3: CASSLGRNTEAFF. Here the CDR3 DNA reads TGCGCCAGCAGCTTAGGGCGGAACACTGAAGCTTTCTTT.

This clonotype was detected ten times or more. V usage is TRBV21-1 and J usage is TRBJ1-2; TRBD1, the table's D call, was not compared with the DNA. TRBV21-1 is listed as a pseudogene. CDR3 size: 14 residues. The CDR3 region is CASSKGQLKRGYTF. In DNA form, the CDR3 reads TGTGCCAGCAGCAAGGGACAGTTAAAACGTGGCTACACCTTC.

This chain links TRBV6-1 with TRBJ1-4; D perhaps matches TRBD1 (5 bases). From germline, CDR1 is MNHNS and CDR2 SASEGT. The CDR3 consists of 14 residues. Trimming cost V 4 bases and J 7 bases, with 13 bases left between them. The CDR3 DNA reads TGTGCCAGCAGTGTTTGGCAGGGTACTGAAAAACTGTTTTTT. Protein sequence: CASSVWQGTEKLFF.

The chain joins TRBV4-3 to TRBJ2-7; 10 bases align to TRBD1. This CDR3 contains 13 residues. Trimming removed 5 bases from V and 5 bases from J; junction bases left unmatched: 3. The V gene's germline CDR1 is LGHNA and CDR2 YSLEER. The CDR3 nucleotides are TGCGCCAGCAGCACGGGGACAGGGGACGAGCAGTACTTC. This codes for CASSTGTGDEQYF.

This chain uses TRBV18 with TRBJ2-7; a possible D gene is TRBD2 (5 bases). Trimming left V 5 bases short and J 3 bases short, with 14 bases between. The CDR3 has 14 amino acids. CDR1 and CDR2 from the germline V gene are KGHSH and LQKENI. CDR3 DNA sequence: TGTGCCAGCTCAGGGAGTAGCGATAGCTACGAGCAGTACTTC. This gives the protein CASSGSSDSYEQYF. Full variable domain (remainder filled in from reference TRBV18 and TRBJ2-7): NAGVMQNPRHLVRRRGQEARLRCSPMKGHSHVYWYRQLPEEGLKFMVYLQKENIIDESGMPKERFSAEFPKEGPSILRIQQVVRGDSAAYFCASSGSSDSYEQYFGPGTRLTVT.

In its sample, this clonotype was seen a few times. The chain links TRBV18 to TRBJ2-1; unclear D gene. V lost 6 bases and J 10 bases, leaving 16 bases between the germline ends. The germline V gene has CDR1 KGHSH and CDR2 LQKENI. The CDR3 spans 13 residues. CDR3 loop: CASSPNSLGEQFF. The CDR3 DNA is TGTGCCAGCTCGCCAAACTCCCTCGGAGAGCAGTTCTTC.

Only a few counts were recorded for this clonotype. J is TRBJ1-2 and V is TRBV19, with 8 bases matching TRBD1. The CDR3 is 14 residues long. Germline values: CDR1 LNHDA, CDR2 SQIVND (reference sequence). V trimming: 2 bases; J trimming: 7 bases; junction bases outside the gene matches: 6. CDR3 sequence reads: CASSIRGQGSGYTF. The CDR3 DNA reads TGTGCCAGTAGTATACGCGGACAGGGATCTGGCTACACCTTC.

There are a few counts of this clonotype. The gene calls are TRBV5-5 and TRBJ1-2, with D perhaps matching TRBD1 (5 bases). Deletions cut 4 bases from V and 0 bases from J, with 16 bases between. Germline V gene data show CDR1 as SGHKS and CDR2 as YYEKEE (reference sequence). The CDR3 has 16 residues. The CDR3 sequence is CASSHMWQGPNYGYTF. The CDR3 DNA reads as TGTGCCAGCAGCCATATGTGGCAGGGCCCTAACTATGGCTACACCTTC.

This clonotype has ten or more counts. The chain uses TRBV6-1 and TRBJ2-3; weak D call: TRBD1 (5 bases). The V end lost 3 bases, the J end lost 3 bases, and 7 bases lay between the germline ends. This CDR3 has 13 residues. Germline V gives CDR1 MNHNS, CDR2 SASEGT. The CDR3, as DNA: TGTGCCAGCAGTGACAGGGAAACAGATACGCAGTATTTT. Translated: CASSDRETDTQYF.

The chain has TRBV20-1 and TRBJ2-5; D possibly matches TRBD1 or TRBD2 (5 bases each). The CDR3 covers 14 residues. Germline-derived CDR1 and CDR2 are DFQATT and SNEGSKA (reference sequence). The CDR3 sequence: CSAIGASNQETQYF. CDR3 coding DNA: TGCAGCGCGATAGGGGCTAGCAACCAAGAGACCCAGTACTTC.

This clonotype was counted a few times. The chain has TRBV20-1 and TRBJ2-1; 7 bases map to TRBD2. CDR3 length equals 16 residues. Germline values: CDR1 DFQATT, CDR2 SNEGSKA (reference sequence). Trimming took 3 bases from V and 2 from J; bases not matched to a gene: 10. The CDR3 spells CSASELAGLTYNEQFF. The CDR3 DNA sequence: TGCAGTGCTAGTGAATTAGCGGGTTTAACCTACAATGAGCAGTTCTTC.

This clonotype was counted ten times or more. This sequence joins TRBV20-1 and TRBJ2-7, with D hard to call. Germline CDR1 and CDR2: DFQATT and SNEGSKA (reference sequence). V was cut by 4 bases and J by 5 bases, with 12 bases left in between. CDR3 length: 12 amino acids. DNA of the CDR3: TGCAGTGCTAAAACTCGGCTTCACGAGCAGTACTTC. This encodes CSAKTRLHEQYF.

In its sample, this clonotype was seen a few times. The chain employs TRBV7-6 and TRBJ2-2, with 10 bases identical to TRBD2. J gave up 6 bases and V 0 bases, and 4 bases lay outside the gene matches. Germline loops: CDR1 SGHVS, CDR2 FNYEAQ. This CDR3 comprises 16 residues. The DNA of the CDR3 is TGTGCCAGCAGCTTAGCAGCGGGAGGGCTAGCCGGGGAGCTGTTTTTT. This encodes CASSLAAGGLAGELFF.

The CDR3 spells CASSFNRQPQHF. The DNA for the CDR3 is TGTGCCAGCAGCTTCAATAGGCAGCCCCAGCATTTT. This sequence joins TRBV7-9 and TRBJ1-5; D not certain. Germline assignment: CDR1 SEHNR and CDR2 FQNEAQ (reference sequence). CDR3 length: 12 residues. Trimming took 3 bases from V and 7 from J, leaving 7 bases between them.

This clonotype showed up many times. V gene TRBV12-3 or TRBV12-4 combines with J gene TRBJ1-1; tentatively, D is TRBD1 (6 bases). V dropped 3 bases and J dropped 7 bases, with 12 bases sitting between them. The CDR3 covers 13 residues. In DNA form, the CDR3 reads TGTGCCAGCAGTTTGGACAGATCTTATGAAGCTTTCTTT. The encoded protein is CASSLDRSYEAFF.